Following are 20 T cell receptor beta chains from one sample sequenced in a study of early stage breast cancer tumors. Clones were sequenced by immunoSEQ multiplex PCR, and TCRdb holds only the in-frame ones, with some missing. The data contain approximately 33,000 clones, just under 75% of them singletons. The sequenced sample consisted of blood. These receptors came from a person aged 40-50 years with breast cancer.

The gene calls are TRBV5-4 and TRBJ2-5; 7 positions match TRBD2. Germline CDR1 reads SGHNT; CDR2 reads YYREEE (reference sequence). The V gene end was trimmed by 1 base and the J gene end by 5 bases; junction bases not matched to a gene: 11. This CDR3 is built from 16 residues. The CDR3 nucleotides read TGTGCCAGCAGCTTGCAGTGGGGAGGGTCCCGGGAGACCCAGTACTTC. Its translation: CASSLQWGGSRETQYF. Full variable domain (outside the CDR3, taken from reference TRBV5-4 and TRBJ2-5): ETGVTQSPTHLIKTRGQQVTLRCSSQSGHNTVSWYQQALGQGPQFIFQYYREEENGRGNFPPRFSGLQFPNYSSELNVNALELDDSALYLCASSLQWGGSRETQYFGPGTRLLVL.

CDR3 nucleotide sequence: TGTGCCTGGAGTGTTGGGGGCGTTACTTACGAGCAGTACTTC. It specifies CAWSVGGVTYEQYF. The chain joins TRBV30 to TRBJ2-7; D possibly corresponds to TRBD1 (6 bases). The V gene's germline CDR1 is GTSNPN and CDR2 SVGIG (reference sequence). This CDR3 region has 14 residues. V was clipped by 0 bases and J by 4 bases, with 13 bases between them.

The gene calls are TRBV18 and TRBJ2-6; possibly TRBD1 for D (5 bases). The CDR3 consists of 17 residues. V lost 2 bases and J lost 0, with 11 bases in between. Germline-derived CDR1 and CDR2 are KGHSH and LQKENI. CDR3 in amino acids: CASSPVRGSSGANVLTF. In nucleotides, the CDR3 is TGTGCCAGCTCACCAGTAAGGGGCAGCTCTGGGGCCAACGTCCTGACTTTC.

This clone was seen a single time. CDR3 sequence: CASSLGWGAGEKLFF. The DNA for the CDR3 is TGTGCCAGCAGCTTGGGCTGGGGGGCGGGTGAAAAACTGTTTTTT. The chain links TRBV11-2 to TRBJ1-4; a possible D gene is TRBD1 (6 bases). Deletions cut 3 bases from V and 7 bases from J, with 15 bases between. The CDR3 extends over 15 amino acids. Germline CDR1 and CDR2: SGHAT and FQNNGV.

This clone was observed a few times. The V call is TRBV27, the J call TRBJ2-7, with TRBD2 matching over 12 bases. The junction had 13 bases not matched to a gene; V was cut back by 8 bases and J by 2 bases. CDR1 is MNHEY, CDR2 SMNVEV, per germline (reference sequence). The CDR3 runs 17 residues. The CDR3 loop reads CASRTTSGRIRAYEQYF. In DNA, the CDR3 is TGTGCCAGCCGAACGACTAGCGGGAGAATTAGGGCCTACGAGCAGTACTTC.

The chain has TRBV19 and TRBJ2-2, with TRBD2 identical over 13 bases. The V segment lost 7 bases and the J segment 4 bases; nucleotides outside the gene matches: 6. CDR1 is LNHDA and CDR2 is SQIVND in the germline V gene (reference sequence). The CDR3 contains 16 residues. The CDR3 spells CASTPGLAGLTGELFF. The CDR3 DNA is TGTGCCAGTACCCCGGGACTAGCGGGACTCACCGGGGAGCTGTTTTTT.

The chain combines TRBV5-6 with TRBJ2-7, with 10 bases identical to TRBD1. With 4 bases clipped from V and 5 bases from J, the junction kept 6 bases outside the gene matches. Per the germline V gene, CDR1 is SGHDT and CDR2 is YYEEEE. The CDR3 sequence is 14 residues long. The CDR3 region is CASSPGQGYDEQYF. CDR3 coding DNA: TGTGCCAGCAGCCCGGGACAGGGGTACGACGAGCAGTACTTC.

The J gene is TRBJ2-6, the V gene TRBV19, with D maybe TRBD1 (5 bases). The germline V gene encodes CDR1 LNHDA and CDR2 SQIVND (reference sequence). Trimming shortened V by 5 bases and J by 2 bases, and 10 bases separated the two germline ends. This CDR3 is 15 amino acids long. The CDR3, as DNA: TGTGCCAGTAGTGACAGAGGTACTGGGGCCAACGTCCTGACTTTC. It codes for CASSDRGTGANVLTF.

V and J are TRBV6-6 and TRBJ1-1; a possible D gene is TRBD1 (5 bases). Trimming removed 9 bases from V and 1 base from J, with 15 bases in between. Germline assignment: CDR1 MNHNY and CDR2 SVGAGI (reference sequence). The CDR3 totals 14 residues. CDR3 coding DNA: TGTGCCAGTTTAAAACCCGACAGGAACACTGAAGCTTTCTTT. This sequence encodes CASLKPDRNTEAFF.

The chain carries TRBV28 and TRBJ2-1, with 10 bases matching TRBD2. Trimming took 6 bases from V and 7 from J; bases not matched to a gene: 9. Germline assignment: CDR1 MDHEN and CDR2 SYDVKM. CDR3 size: 15 residues. CDR3 sequence reads: CASSLGTSDGNEQFF. The DNA of the CDR3 is TGTGCCAGCAGCCTCGGGACTAGCGACGGGAATGAGCAGTTCTTC.

The chain links TRBV27 to TRBJ1-3, with D unclear. CDR3 size: 13 residues. Germline V gene sequence: CDR1 MNHEY, CDR2 SMNVEV (reference sequence). V lost 6 bases to trimming and J lost 3 bases, with 9 bases between them. CDR3 DNA sequence: TGTGCCAGCAGAAGGGTTGGTGGAAACACCATATATTTT. Translating gives CASRRVGGNTIYF.

V is TRBV19 and J is TRBJ1-3; D uncertain. Germline V lookup: CDR1 LNHDA, CDR2 SQIVND (reference sequence). Trimming took 3 bases from V and 1 from J, leaving 10 bases between them. The CDR3 contains 15 residues. The CDR3 region has the DNA TGTGCCAGTAGTATTGCTCCAGGATCTGGAAACACCATATATTTT. Its protein product is CASSIAPGSGNTIYF.

V gene TRBV19 combines with J gene TRBJ2-5; D remains ambiguous. Germline V lookup: CDR1 LNHDA, CDR2 SQIVND (reference sequence). This CDR3 contains 14 residues. Trimming shortened V by 7 bases and J by 0 bases, and 12 bases separated the two germline ends. The CDR3 loop reads CASTPTRNQETQYF. In nucleotides, the CDR3 is TGTGCCAGTACCCCAACCCGAAACCAAGAGACCCAGTACTTC.

V usage is TRBV5-4 and J usage is TRBJ2-3, with 9 nucleotides matching TRBD2. V shed 4 bases and J 9 bases; nucleotides not matched to a gene: 9. The germline gives CDR1 SGHNT, CDR2 YYREEE (reference sequence). The CDR3 sequence is 14 residues long. CDR3 in DNA: TGTGCCAGCAGCCAAGCGGGAGGCCCCGGAACGCAGTATTTT. This sequence encodes CASSQAGGPGTQYF.

The rearrangement uses TRBV7-2 and TRBJ2-2, with D possibly matching TRBD2 (5 bases). The germline V gene encodes CDR1 SGHTA and CDR2 FQGNSA. Trimming removed 2 bases at V and 4 bases at J, with 14 bases between. The CDR3 contains 16 residues. The CDR3 spells CASSLKGWGATGELFF. CDR3 nucleotide sequence: TGTGCCAGCAGCTTAAAGGGTTGGGGAGCCACCGGGGAGCTGTTTTTT.

The chain combines TRBV10-3 with TRBJ2-4; 7 nucleotides align to TRBD1. Trimming cost V 0 bases and J 8 bases; bases outside gene matches: 4. Germline CDR1 ENHRY, CDR2 SYGVKD. The CDR3 runs to 14 residues. DNA of the CDR3: TGTGCCATCAGTGAGTCAGGGGGCAGGGACATTCAGTACTTC. It codes for CAISESGGRDIQYF.

The chain links TRBV30 to TRBJ2-6; D is undetermined. The CDR3 has 14 amino acids. Germline V lookup: CDR1 GTSNPN, CDR2 SVGIG (reference sequence). With 5 bases removed from V and 2 bases from J, the gap between germline ends came to 10 bases. This CDR3 is CAWGLGAGANVLTF. Written as DNA, the CDR3 is TGTGCCTGGGGTCTTGGTGCTGGGGCCAACGTCCTGACTTTC.

This clone was counted a single time. The CDR3 DNA sequence: TGTGCCAGCTCATCAACGGGACAGGCCGATAGGCCCCAGCATTTT. Protein product: CASSSTGQADRPQHF. The chain has TRBV18 and TRBJ1-5, with TRBD1 matching 8 bases. Trimming took 5 bases from V and 9 from J; bases not matched to a gene: 12. CDR3 length equals 15 residues. From germline, CDR1 is KGHSH and CDR2 LQKENI.

The sample holds a few counts of this clone. The chain is built from TRBV5-1 and TRBJ2-1; D gene uncertain. Germline V gene data show CDR1 as SGHRS and CDR2 as YFSETQ. This CDR3 has 16 amino acids. The V gene lost 4 bases and the J gene lost 0 bases, with 14 bases spanning the gap. DNA of the CDR3: TGCGCCAGCAGCATACTCGGCACCAGCTCCTACAATGAGCAGTTCTTC. It encodes CASSILGTSSYNEQFF.

The rearrangement links TRBV5-1 to TRBJ2-2; TRBD1 matches 8 bases. Germline trimming cut 6 bases from V and 9 bases from J; bases unmatched to any gene: 10. The CDR3 has 14 amino acids. Germline values: CDR1 SGHRS, CDR2 YFSETQ. Here the CDR3 reads CASKSQGALRELFF. The CDR3 nucleotides are TGCGCCAGCAAGTCCCAGGGGGCTTTGCGGGAGCTGTTTTTT.